This T cell receptor (beta chain) was found in a study of cytomegalovirus exposure and HLA in healthy donors. Whole-study results and caveats: Later analysis showed most CMV-associated TCR beta chains appearing HLA-restricted. Later work showed greater clonal expansion in HLA-associated TCR beta chains than in equally common others. A later analysis linked a missense variant in DCLRE1C to the trimming of TCR beta V and J genes.

PCR employed 60 Vbeta and 13 Jbeta primers. Sequenced by immunoSEQ multiplex PCR; TCRdb stores in-frame clones only, minus some. The sample lists under 200,000 clones, around 82% occurring once. About this clone itself: Antigen: not known.

The CDR3 extends over 14 amino acids. Germline assignment: CDR1 SEHNR and CDR2 FQNEAQ (reference sequence). Germline trimming cut 5 bases from V and 10 bases from J; bases unmatched to any gene: 10. The clonotype was recovered from a man in his forties in good health and CMV-seronegative. The V gene is TRBV7-9, the J gene TRBJ2-1; 8 bases are a match to TRBD1. Sequenced: PBMCs. In nucleotides, the CDR3 is TGTGCCAGCAGCCCGCACGACAGGGGATGGGAGCAGTTCTTC. Translating it yields CASSPHDRGWEQFF.